This TCR beta chain stems from a study of T-cell reconstitution after alpha-beta-depleted transplantation in children. Findings and caveats of the study: TCRbeta diversity was high at day 60 in some patients (a result of surviving recipient T cells and thymic progenitors). Reported findings indicate that, about two months after transplant, alpha-beta T cells came from several hundred expanded clones, which were derived from non-depleted graft cells. A year had passed since transplant, and T-cell counts and diversity by then came mostly from newly produced T cells.

Preparation of the TCRbeta library was carried out with unique molecular identifiers. In TCRdb, the PCR reads were re-called with MiXCR into one record per CDR3 protein. This sample has a few hundred thousand distinct CDR3 sequences, with roughly 7.1% found just once. This clonotype was detected ten times or more. The antigen remains undetermined. Looked up from germline, CDR1 is MNHEY and CDR2 is SMNVEV (reference sequence). The V end lost 4 bases, the J end lost 0 bases, and 10 bases lay between the germline ends. CDR3 size: 15 residues. The specimen was PBMCs, collected before TCRalphabeta/CD19-depleted stem cell transplant. The clonotype was recovered from a boy aged 2-15 years with acute lymphoblastic leukemia, due to receive a stem cell transplant. The chain combines TRBV27 with TRBJ2-1; D gene ambiguous. CDR3 loop: CASSYVSGSYNEQFF. The DNA of the CDR3 is TGTGCCAGCAGTTACGTTTCGGGCTCCTACAATGAGCAGTTCTTC.